The clone carrying this T cell receptor beta chain has just a few counts. What it recognizes is unknown. This sample stems from a study of vaccination and CD4 T cells after COVID-19. Study at large: Ranging from 14 to 241, the interval between dose two and post-vaccine sampling had a median of roughly 10 weeks. The authors used overlapping spike peptides from SARS-CoV-2, HCoV-NL63, HCoV-OC43 and HCoV-229E to stimulate cells.

Treatment: roughly nine-day PBMC culture with coronavirus spike peptide pools or control peptides (ViraFEST assay). Researchers reported culturing over 1.5 million PBMCs per well with approximately 10 IU/ml IL-2 and approximately 9.4 ug/ml peptide pools. CD4+ T cells that had been cultured provided DNA sequenced with the Oncomine TCR Beta short-read assay. Genomic DNA was isolated from CD4+ T cells that had been cultured. TCRdb used MiXCR to reprocess the PCR reads, holding one entry per CDR3 protein. The sample has tens of thousands of distinct CDR3 sequences, around 62% seen once. The V and J ends lost 6 bases and 1 base respectively, with 10 bases between them. Germline assignment: CDR1 DFQATT and CDR2 SNEGSKA (reference sequence). This CDR3 has 12 amino acids.

This clonotype was obtained from a human donor who had recovered from COVID-19. The rearrangement joins TRBV20-1 to TRBJ2-7; tentative D call: TRBD1 (6 bases). The source material was CD4+ T cells from blood, cultured in vitro. In DNA form, the CDR3 reads TGCAGTGCCCTAGGACAGTCCTACGAGCAGTACTTC. Encoded protein: CSALGQSYEQYF.